This T cell receptor beta chain is from a study of CD8+CD57+ T cells in acquired aplastic anemia. Overall study context: Sorting CD4+ and CD8+ cells gave DNA averaging approximately 2.9 ug.

The template for TCR beta VDJ and CDR3 sequence profiling was genomic DNA. Using its own MiXCR run on the reads, TCRdb lists one record per CDR3 protein. The sample lists roughly 130,000 distinct CDR3 sequences, about 48% occurring once. The CDR3 consists of 12 residues. Per germline, CDR1 SQVTM and CDR2 ANQGSEA. The sequencing input was sorted CD4+, CD8+, or CD8+CD57+ T cells (not recorded which) from PBMCs. The chain combines TRBV29-1 with TRBJ2-1, with 8 nucleotides matching TRBD2. The clonotype comes from a human donor in good health, serving as a control. CDR3 amino acids: CTASGGRDEQFF. The CDR3 DNA reads TGCACCGCGTCGGGGGGGCGGGATGAGCAGTTCTTC.